This TCR beta chain came from a study of blood T cell repertoires in COVID-19. Looking at the study overall: Samples of COVID-19 (acute and convalescent) were obtained from the United States, Italy and Spain. T cells, B-cell-depleted T cells, or PBMCs provided the cDNA or gDNA that served as material.

Per the authors' pipeline: Amplification with reference gene primers provided the estimates of nucleated cell counts. TCRdb's copy holds only in-frame clones and misses some; the assay was immunoSEQ multiplex PCR. V, J and clone size are those of that table, while D and trimming were read from the DNA. Among approximately 440,000 clones listed, roughly 88% were seen once. During active infection, Seattle patients enrolled and were then monitored through disease. Germline CDR1 LNHDA, CDR2 SQIVND (reference sequence). This CDR3 contains 14 residues. The V gene lost 3 bases and the J gene lost 9 bases, with 15 bases spanning the gap.

Sequences were obtained from peripheral blood. This TCR derives from a woman aged 45-59 years with COVID-19, enrolled during active disease. The V call is TRBV19, the J call TRBJ2-1; a possible D gene is TRBD1 (6 bases). CDR3 in DNA: TGTGCCAGTAGTATTGTACAGGGAGTTGGTGAGCAGTTCTTC. It yields the protein CASSIVQGVGEQFF.